Below, 19 T cell receptor beta chains from the same sample are listed, as sequenced in a study of cytomegalovirus exposure and HLA in healthy donors. In the PCR, 60 Vbeta and 13 Jbeta primers were used. TCRdb's copy holds only in-frame clones and misses some; the assay was immunoSEQ multiplex PCR. In the table there are roughly 150,000 clones, roughly 82% of which are singletons. Source material: PBMCs. These receptors were collected from a girl aged 5-17 years in good health and CMV-seropositive.

The sample holds one count of this clone. The chain couples TRBV29-1 to TRBJ2-2; 7 bases are shared with TRBD2. The CDR3 covers 17 residues. CDR1 SQVTM and CDR2 ANQGSEA come from the germline V gene. The trim removed 1 base at V and 6 bases at J, leaving 14 bases unmatched. The CDR3 DNA reads as TGCAGCGTTGAAGTGGGGGGGGTGCCCTACCCTGCCGGGGAGCTGTTTTTT. Its translation is CSVEVGGVPYPAGELFF.

The J gene is TRBJ2-1, the V gene TRBV6-5; 7 nucleotides align to TRBD2. The CDR3 sequence is 15 residues long. From germline, CDR1 is MNHEY and CDR2 SVGAGI. The trim removed 6 bases at V and 4 bases at J, leaving 9 bases unmatched. This CDR3 reads CASSPRLAGYNEQFF. The CDR3 DNA is TGTGCCAGCAGCCCCCGATTAGCGGGTTACAATGAGCAGTTCTTC.

V and J are TRBV10-3 and TRBJ1-1; the D is unclear. This CDR3 comprises 14 residues. V lost 4 bases, J lost 0 bases, and 9 bases lay in between. Germline CDR1 is ENHRY and CDR2 is SYGVKD. The CDR3 nucleotides are TGTGCCATCAGTGTTTCGACATTGAACACTGAAGCTTTCTTT. Its protein product is CAISVSTLNTEAFF.

This clone was found once. The V call is TRBV6-5, the J call TRBJ1-1; the D is unclear. The CDR3 has 11 residues. The V end lost 10 bases, the J end lost 10 bases, and 16 bases lay between the germline ends. Germline V gene lookup returns CDR1 MNHEY and CDR2 SVGAGI. As DNA, the CDR3 is TGTGCCACCCACTACCGGGTTGGAGCTTTCTTT. Protein product: CATHYRVGAFF.

The chain has TRBV4-1 and TRBJ2-5, with 9 positions matching TRBD2. Germline-derived CDR1 and CDR2 are MGHRA and YSYEKL. V lost 1 base, J lost 1 base, and 4 bases stayed unmatched. The CDR3 has 16 amino acids. The CDR3, as DNA: TGCGCCAGCAGCCAAGGGTTGACTAGCGGCCAAGAGACCCAGTACTTC. Translating it yields CASSQGLTSGQETQYF.

This clone was found once. V and J are TRBV6-6 and TRBJ2-6, with D uncertain. The germline V gene encodes CDR1 MNHNY and CDR2 SVGAGI (reference sequence). The CDR3 has 13 amino acids. Trimming took off 8 bases at V and 4 bases at J, with 9 bases between the two ends. CDR3 sequence: CASSSAGANVLTF. CDR3 in DNA: TGTGCCAGCTCGAGCGCCGGGGCCAACGTCCTGACTTTC.

This sequence joins TRBV6-1 and TRBJ2-1, with TRBD2 matching 7 bases. Germline CDR1 and CDR2: MNHNS and SASEGT. The CDR3 is 15 residues long. The V gene end was trimmed by 3 bases and the J gene end by 4 bases; junction bases not matched to a gene: 6. This CDR3 is CASSDPPAGYNEQFF. Written as DNA, the CDR3 is TGTGCCAGCAGTGATCCCCCAGCGGGATACAATGAGCAGTTCTTC.

This clone was seen more than once but under ten times. V is TRBV7-3 and J is TRBJ2-7; D is perhaps TRBD2 (6 bases). Per the germline V gene, CDR1 is SGHTA and CDR2 is FQGTGA. The CDR3 is 17 residues long. V was trimmed by 1 base and J by 2 bases, leaving 18 bases between them. In DNA, the CDR3 is TGTGCCAGCAGCTTAAGAGGAGGGGTGCTGATCCCCTACGAGCAGTACTTC. Protein: CASSLRGGVLIPYEQYF.

This clone has just one count. The J gene is TRBJ1-3, the V gene TRBV4-1; no firm D call. Between the trimmed V and J ends, which lost 5 bases and 0 bases, there was a span of 14 bases. The germline gives CDR1 MGHRA, CDR2 YSYEKL. CDR3 size: 16 residues. DNA for the CDR3: TGCGCCAGCAGCTTTCTGGCCCTTTCCTCTGGAAACACCATATATTTT. This sequence encodes CASSFLALSSGNTIYF.

This clone has a handful of counts. V gene TRBV6-6 combines with J gene TRBJ1-2, with 9 positions matching TRBD1. CDR1 is MNHNY and CDR2 is SVGAGI in the germline V gene (reference sequence). There are 16 residues in the CDR3. The junction had 10 bases not matched to a gene; V was cut back by 6 bases and J by 2 bases. The CDR3 DNA sequence: TGTGCCAGCAGAACCATAGGACAGGGGAGAAACTATGGCTACACCTTC. This gives the protein CASRTIGQGRNYGYTF.

The CDR3: CASSMTGARETQYF. CDR3 nucleotides: TGTGCCAGCAGTATGACAGGGGCGCGGGAGACCCAGTACTTC. The rearrangement links TRBV2 to TRBJ2-5; TRBD1 matches 8 bases. Trimming took 5 bases from V and 5 from J; bases not matched to a gene: 7. The germline V gene encodes CDR1 SNHLY and CDR2 FYNNEI. The CDR3 contains 14 residues. Filled out from reference TRBV2 and TRBJ2-5, the complete variable domain reads EPEVTQTPSHQVTQMGQEVILRCVPISNHLYFYWYRQILGQKVEFLVSFYNNEISEKSEIFDDQFSVERPDGSNFTLKIRSTKLEDSAMYFCASSMTGARETQYFGPGTRLLVL.

The J gene is TRBJ2-7, the V gene TRBV5-1, with 7 bases identical to TRBD1. The germline gives CDR1 SGHRS, CDR2 YFSETQ. The J segment lost 0 bases and the V segment lost 3 bases, leaving 9 bases of the junction unmatched. CDR3 length: 16 residues. Written as DNA, the CDR3 is TGCGCCAGCAGCTCCATGCCCGGGACAGTCTCCTACGAGCAGTACTTC. Its translation is CASSSMPGTVSYEQYF.

This clone was observed a handful of times. The V and J genes are TRBV6-5 and TRBJ1-2; 9 bases line up with TRBD1. There are 15 residues in the CDR3. The junction had 7 bases not matched to a gene; V was cut back by 2 bases and J by 6 bases. From germline, CDR1 is MNHEY and CDR2 SVGAGI. CDR3 coding DNA: TGTGCCAGCAGTTACAGACCGGGACAGGGACATGGCTACACCTTC. Translation gives CASSYRPGQGHGYTF.

The chain uses TRBV5-1 and TRBJ1-2; D perhaps matches TRBD1 (6 bases). CDR3 length: 14 amino acids. Looked up from germline, CDR1 is SGHRS and CDR2 is YFSETQ. Between the trimmed V and J ends, which lost 4 bases and 3 bases, there was a span of 13 bases. The CDR3 nucleotides are TGCGCCAGCAGCCAGTCGACAGGTTACTATGGCTACACCTTC. This codes for CASSQSTGYYGYTF.

There are a few counts of this clone. The chain uses TRBV27 and TRBJ2-1; D not resolved. CDR3 length: 12 residues. CDR1 MNHEY and CDR2 SMNVEV come from the germline V gene (reference sequence). The V end lost 3 bases, the J end lost 5 bases, and 5 bases lay between the germline ends. The DNA for the CDR3 is TGTGCCAGCAGTTTTTTAAACAATGAGCAGTTCTTC. Its protein product is CASSFLNNEQFF.

V is TRBV27 and J is TRBJ1-1; 11 bases are a match to TRBD1. Germline V gene sequence: CDR1 MNHEY, CDR2 SMNVEV (reference sequence). The CDR3 covers 18 residues. The ends lost 5 bases at V and 0 bases at J; junction bases unmatched: 11. DNA of the CDR3: TGTGCCAGCAGTCCTCGGACAGGGGGCGGGTTGGTGAACACTGAAGCTTTCTTT. Translated, it gives CASSPRTGGGLVNTEAFF.

This clone has a handful of counts. This chain connects TRBV11-2 to TRBJ2-7, with D perhaps TRBD1 (7 bases). With 2 bases removed from V and 6 bases from J, the gap between germline ends came to 17 bases. CDR3 length: 15 residues. Germline V gives CDR1 SGHAT, CDR2 FQNNGV. DNA for the CDR3: TGTGCCAGCAGCTTATCGGCCAGGGGGGAAGGCGAGCAGTACTTC. It is translated as CASSLSARGEGEQYF.

This sequence joins TRBV27 and TRBJ2-1; TRBD2 aligns across 8 bases. Trimming cost V 7 bases and J 3 bases; bases outside gene matches: 8. Germline CDR1 reads MNHEY; CDR2 reads SMNVEV (reference sequence). This CDR3 spans 15 amino acids. The CDR3 region has the DNA TGTGCCAGCAATACGGCCGGGACTAGCTACAATGAGCAGTTCTTC. Protein product: CASNTAGTSYNEQFF.

The V and J genes are TRBV25-1 and TRBJ1-1; D might be TRBD1 (5 bases). The CDR3 is 15 residues long. V lost 1 base to trimming and J lost 3 bases, with 12 bases between them. The germline V gene has CDR1 MGHDK and CDR2 SYGVNS. CDR3 DNA sequence: TGTGCCAGCAGTGAATTTCAGGGAAAGGACACTGAAGCTTTCTTT. Protein product: CASSEFQGKDTEAFF.